These 13 T cell receptor beta chains were sequenced from one sample in a study of cytomegalovirus exposure and HLA in healthy donors. PCR amplification relied on 60 Vbeta primers (plus 13 Jbeta primers). Clones were sequenced by immunoSEQ multiplex PCR, and TCRdb holds only the in-frame ones, with some missing. The sample consists of approximately 120,000 clones, 74% of them appearing once. The sequencing input was PBMCs. Every receptor here comes from a woman in her fifties or sixties in good health and CMV-seropositive.

The CDR3 coding sequence is TGTGCCAGCAGCTTAGAACAGGGCGGGCACTATGGCTACACCTTC. Translating it yields CASSLEQGGHYGYTF. The chain recombines TRBV7-2 with TRBJ1-2; a weak D match, TRBD1 (6 bases). The germline V gene has CDR1 SGHTA and CDR2 FQGNSA. The V end was cut by 1 base, the J end by 3 bases, with 12 bases between. The CDR3 has 15 residues.

This clone has just one count. As DNA, the CDR3 is TGTGCCAGCAGTTACTCCGGACATTACGAGCAGTACTTC. Protein sequence: CASSYSGHYEQYF. The chain joins TRBV6-5 to TRBJ2-7, with D possibly TRBD1 on 5 matching bases. Trimming took off 0 bases at V and 4 bases at J, with 7 bases between the two ends. This CDR3 has 13 amino acids. In germline, CDR1 is MNHEY, CDR2 SVGAGI.

This clone was detected once. The chain uses TRBV10-2 and TRBJ2-6; 8 bases map to TRBD2. The CDR3 loop spans 21 amino acids. Germline V CDR1 and CDR2: WSHSY, SAAADI. With 4 bases clipped from V and 2 bases from J, the junction kept 19 bases outside the gene matches. DNA for the CDR3: TGCGCCAGCAGTGTGCCTGAAGAGCGGGGGCCACCCGGGACTGGGGCCAACGTCCTGACTTTC. It codes for CASSVPEERGPPGTGANVLTF.

The chain carries TRBV5-1 and TRBJ2-1; tentative D call: TRBD1 (6 bases). V lost 4 bases, J lost 6 bases, and 20 bases lay in between. CDR3 length: 16 residues. The germline CDR1 and CDR2 sequences are SGHRS and YFSETQ. CDR3 loop: CASSLTDRKKGNEQFF. As DNA, the CDR3 is TGCGCCAGCAGCCTCACAGACAGGAAGAAAGGCAATGAGCAGTTCTTC.

This clone occurred a few times. The CDR3 DNA follows: TGTGCCATCAACGGGGGGGCTTCAAAAAACAATGAGCAGTTCTTC. It codes for CAINGGASKNNEQFF. V gene TRBV10-3 combines with J gene TRBJ2-1; 8 bases are a match to TRBD2. The V segment lost 7 bases and the J segment 5 bases; nucleotides outside the gene matches: 10. From germline, CDR1 is ENHRY and CDR2 SYGVKD. There are 15 residues in the CDR3.

This chain joins TRBV7-9 and TRBJ1-2, with D perhaps TRBD1 (5 bases). Germline CDR1 and CDR2: SEHNR and FQNEAQ (reference sequence). Trimming took 5 bases from V and 7 from J, leaving 17 bases between them. This CDR3 comprises 14 residues. CDR3 bases: TGTGCCAGCAGCCCCAGTGGGGGGTTCGTTGGCTACACCTTC. This gives the protein CASSPSGGFVGYTF.

The CDR3, as DNA: TGTGCCAGCAGTGACCCGACAGATAACTATGGCTACACCTTC. Its translation: CASSDPTDNYGYTF. The rearrangement uses TRBV2 and TRBJ1-2; D perhaps matches TRBD1 (5 bases). This CDR3 spans 14 amino acids. CDR1 is SNHLY and CDR2 is FYNNEI in the germline V gene. The V end lost 3 bases, the J end lost 1 base, and 9 bases lay between the germline ends. Variable domain in full (rest from reference TRBV2 and TRBJ1-2): EPEVTQTPSHQVTQMGQEVILRCVPISNHLYFYWYRQILGQKVEFLVSFYNNEISEKSEIFDDQFSVERPDGSNFTLKIRSTKLEDSAMYFCASSDPTDNYGYTFGSGTRLTVV.

The chain links TRBV7-9 to TRBJ2-1; D gene uncertain. CDR3 size: 16 residues. Germline V gives CDR1 SEHNR, CDR2 FQNEAQ (reference sequence). V shed 0 bases and J shed 4 bases, with 13 bases lying between them. The CDR3 DNA follows: TGTGCCAGCAGCTTAGCCGTGACGGAGTATTACAATGAGCAGTTCTTC. This gives the protein CASSLAVTEYYNEQFF.

V and J are TRBV7-9 and TRBJ1-2; D is unresolved. The CDR3 is 14 amino acids. V was shortened by 1 base and J by 4 bases, with 10 bases between the two germline ends. CDR1 and CDR2 from the germline V gene are SEHNR and FQNEAQ (reference sequence). The CDR3 sequence: CASSLETRSYGYTF. In DNA form, the CDR3 reads TGTGCCAGCAGCTTAGAGACGAGGTCCTATGGCTACACCTTC.

The V call is TRBV29-1, the J call TRBJ2-7, with D tentatively TRBD1 (5 bases). V was shortened by 0 bases and J by 3 bases, with 15 bases between the two germline ends. Per the germline V gene, CDR1 is SQVTM and CDR2 is ANQGSEA. The CDR3 runs 15 residues. The CDR3 spells CSVEDRALGDYEQYF. The CDR3 nucleotides read TGCAGCGTTGAAGATCGGGCCTTAGGGGACTACGAGCAGTACTTC.

The chain links TRBV28 to TRBJ1-6, with 7 bases identical to TRBD1. The CDR3 covers 16 residues. Germline loops: CDR1 MDHEN, CDR2 SYDVKM. After removal of 5 bases from V and 0 bases from J, the junction contained 4 bases not matched to a gene. DNA for the CDR3: TGTGCCAGCAGTAAAGGGGGCGCCTCCTATAATTCACCCCTCCACTTT. Protein: CASSKGGASYNSPLHF.

CDR3 bases: TGTGCCAGCAGTGTGGACAGGGGAGGTCAGCCCCAGCATTTT. Residues: CASSVDRGGQPQHF. The chain combines TRBV6-1 with TRBJ1-5, with TRBD1 identical over 9 bases. The V segment lost 4 bases and the J segment 6 bases; nucleotides outside the gene matches: 4. Per germline, CDR1 MNHNS and CDR2 SASEGT. The CDR3 is made up of 14 amino acids.

The V gene is TRBV4-3, the J gene TRBJ2-7, with D possibly being TRBD2 (6 bases). V lost 0 bases and J lost 3, with 18 bases in between. The CDR3 has 17 residues. Germline V lookup: CDR1 LGHNA, CDR2 YSLEER. The chain's CDR3 is CASSQDRGREVVYEQYF. DNA of the CDR3: TGCGCCAGCAGCCAAGATAGGGGCAGGGAGGTAGTCTACGAGCAGTACTTC.